This record covers a single T cell receptor (beta chain). Germline CDR1 is SGHTA and CDR2 is FQGNSA. With 1 base clipped from V and 3 bases from J, the junction kept 4 bases outside the gene matches. There are 15 residues in the CDR3. Extraction yielded total RNA from whole blood (unfractionated). This specimen comes from a study of human T cells and chemical hapten exposure. As for the study in general: TCR yield per sample varied, mainly due to pooled library volumes.

The study used a library that attached unique molecular identifiers to individual cDNA molecules. TCRdb re-derived calls from the reads in MiXCR, one entry per CDR3 protein. The data contain 95,000 to 150,000 distinct CDR3 sequences, roughly 8.5% of them singletons. The receptor comes from a human donor in good health. Some clones in this sample may be carry-over from other donors' samples. Material: whole blood. This chain uses TRBV7-2 with TRBJ2-7; 9 nucleotides agree with TRBD2. The CDR3 loop reads CASSLDGGRDYEQYF. DNA of the CDR3: TGTGCCAGCAGCTTAGACGGCGGGAGGGACTACGAGCAGTACTTC.